One sample yielded the 23 T cell receptor beta chains listed below, sequenced in a study of OX40 agonist ivuxolimab in advanced cancers. Using immunoSEQ multiplex PCR, the repertoire was profiled, and TCRdb retains in-frame clones only, with some absent. This table holds 65,000 to 85,000 clones, more than 70% found once. The specimen comprised CD4+ or CD8+ T cells sorted from blood, sampled in a trial of the OX40 agonist ivuxolimab. The receptors stem from an adult with an advanced solid tumor such as melanoma, head and neck, liver or kidney cancer.

The J gene is TRBJ2-5, the V gene TRBV5-6, with unresolved D. The CDR3 has 13 amino acids. Looked up from germline, CDR1 is SGHDT and CDR2 is YYEEEE. V lost 1 base and J 2 bases, leaving 6 bases between the germline ends. This chain's CDR3 is CASSLSGQETQYF. The CDR3 coding sequence is TGTGCCAGCAGCTTGTCCGGGCAAGAGACCCAGTACTTC.

The chain combines TRBV10-3 with TRBJ1-2; unclear D gene. The CDR3 has 12 amino acids. V shed 5 bases and J shed 5 bases, with 9 bases lying between them. In germline, CDR1 is ENHRY, CDR2 SYGVKD. The CDR3 spells CAISPDTYGYTF. The DNA of the CDR3 is TGTGCCATCAGTCCCGACACGTATGGCTACACCTTC.

V gene TRBV11-3 combines with J gene TRBJ1-1; D is unclear. Germline CDR1 SGHNT, CDR2 YENEEA. With 4 bases removed from V and 0 bases from J, the gap between germline ends came to 6 bases. This CDR3 is 13 amino acids long. CDR3 DNA sequence: TGTGCCAGCAGCTCCGGATTGAACACTGAAGCTTTCTTT. This translates into CASSSGLNTEAFF. The whole variable domain, filled in from reference TRBV11-3 and TRBJ1-1, reads EAGVVQSPRYKIIEKKQPVAFWCNPISGHNTLYWYLQNLGQGPELLIRYENEEAVDDSQLPKDRFSAERLKGVDSTLKIQPAELGDSAVYLCASSSGLNTEAFFGQGTRLTVV.

This clone was found a few times. The chain joins TRBV6-6 to TRBJ1-1; possibly TRBD1 for D (6 bases). CDR1 and CDR2 (germline): MNHNY, SVGAGI (reference sequence). Trimming stripped 0 bases from V and 0 bases from J, with 8 bases between. The CDR3 totals 15 residues. The CDR3 reads CASSYSGHLNTEAFF. CDR3 sequence (DNA): TGTGCCAGCAGTTACTCGGGACACCTGAACACTGAAGCTTTCTTT.

V and J are TRBV18 and TRBJ2-5; D not resolved. This CDR3 region has 13 residues. In germline, CDR1 is KGHSH, CDR2 LQKENI. Trimming shortened V by 3 bases and J by 5 bases, and 10 bases separated the two germline ends. CDR3 sequence (DNA): TGTGCCAGCTCACCGCCCGGTATTGAGACCCAGTACTTC. Its protein product is CASSPPGIETQYF.

The V call is TRBV11-1, the J call TRBJ1-1; 7 nucleotides align to TRBD1. Per germline, CDR1 SGHAT and CDR2 FQDESV (reference sequence). V was clipped by 4 bases and J by 1 base; unmatched bases: 3. CDR3 size: 14 residues. The CDR3 is CASSSDRTNTEAFF. CDR3 sequence (DNA): TGTGCCAGCAGCTCGGACAGGACGAACACTGAAGCTTTCTTT.

The chain recombines TRBV7-9 with TRBJ2-5, with 7 bases aligning to TRBD2. Germline V CDR1 and CDR2: SEHNR, FQNEAQ (reference sequence). Losses at the gene ends were 7 bases for V and 2 bases for J; bases not matched to a gene: 7. This CDR3 has 14 residues. DNA for the CDR3: TGTGCCAGCAACTCCGCCGGGGGGCAAGAGACCCAGTACTTC. As protein: CASNSAGGQETQYF.

The chain is built from TRBV11-2 and TRBJ1-5; D is ambiguous. The V end was cut by 6 bases, the J end by 7 bases, with 13 bases between. The CDR3 is 13 residues long. Per the germline V gene, CDR1 is SGHAT and CDR2 is FQNNGV. CDR3 in DNA: TGTGCCAGCAGTTCTCGACCGGGACAGCCCCAGCATTTT. Protein product: CASSSRPGQPQHF.

J is TRBJ2-1 and V is TRBV7-9; 13 nucleotides line up with TRBD2. This CDR3 has 16 amino acids. Germline CDR1 SEHNR, CDR2 FQNEAQ (reference sequence). The V gene end was trimmed by 3 bases and the J gene end by 2 bases; junction bases not matched to a gene: 1. The CDR3 loop reads CASSLGTSGAYNEQFF. CDR3 DNA sequence: TGTGCCAGCAGCTTGGGGACTAGCGGGGCCTACAATGAGCAGTTCTTC.

This chain links TRBV15 with TRBJ1-4; no definite D call. Trimming cost V 3 bases and J 3 bases, with 14 bases left between them. This CDR3 has 16 residues. Germline CDR1 reads LNHNV; CDR2 reads YYDKDF (reference sequence). The CDR3 spells CATSSWERVPNEKLFF. As DNA, the CDR3 is TGTGCCACCAGCAGCTGGGAGCGGGTCCCTAATGAAAAACTGTTTTTT. Full variable domain (rest looked up from reference TRBV15 and TRBJ1-4): DAMVIQNPRYQVTQFGKPVTLSCSQTLNHNVMYWYQQKSSQAPKLLFHYYDKDFNNEADTPDNFQSRRPNTSFCFLDIRSPGLGDTAMYLCATSSWERVPNEKLFFGSGTQLSVL.

The CDR3 here is CASGRDRTSYEQYF. In DNA form, the CDR3 reads TGTGCCAGCGGAAGGGACCGAACCTCCTACGAGCAGTACTTC. The chain couples TRBV11-2 to TRBJ2-7; D may be TRBD1 or TRBD2 (5 bases each). The V gene's germline CDR1 is SGHAT and CDR2 FQNNGV. Trimming shortened V by 8 bases and J by 0 bases, and 14 bases separated the two germline ends. This CDR3 has 14 residues.

The sample holds a few counts of this clone. The rearrangement uses TRBV19 and TRBJ2-1, with TRBD2 matching 9 bases. This CDR3 is built from 16 residues. Germline-derived CDR1 and CDR2 are LNHDA and SQIVND (reference sequence). The V gene end was trimmed by 3 bases and the J gene end by 3 bases; junction bases not matched to a gene: 6. CDR3 in DNA: TGTGCCAGTAGTATGGGTAGCGGGGGCTACTACAATGAGCAGTTCTTC. This sequence encodes CASSMGSGGYYNEQFF. Supplemented by reference TRBV19 and TRBJ2-1, the full variable domain reads DGGITQSPKYLFRKEGQNVTLSCEQNLNHDAMYWYRQDPGQGLRLIYYSQIVNDFQKGDIAEGYSVSREKKESFPLTVTSAQKNPTAFYLCASSMGSGGYYNEQFFGPGTRLTVL.

This clone was seen only once. This rearrangement joins TRBV11-1 to TRBJ2-7; D is unclear. CDR3 size: 12 residues. Germline V lookup: CDR1 SGHAT, CDR2 FQDESV (reference sequence). Trimming pared 5 bases from V and 6 bases from J, leaving 11 bases between. CDR3 residues: CASSDLYGEQYF. The CDR3 nucleotides read TGTGCCAGCAGCGACCTTTACGGCGAGCAGTACTTC.

The chain employs TRBV30 and TRBJ1-4, with D possibly being TRBD1 (5 bases). Germline V gene sequence: CDR1 GTSNPN, CDR2 SVGIG (reference sequence). V was trimmed by 0 bases and J by 8 bases, leaving 13 bases between them. The CDR3 runs 14 residues. The CDR3 DNA is TGTGCCTGGAGTGTAGGGCAGGGAAGCGAAAAACTGTTTTTT. Its translation is CAWSVGQGSEKLFF. The complete variable domain, with remaining parts taken from reference TRBV30 and TRBJ1-4, reads SQTIHQWPATLVQPVGSPLSLECTVEGTSNPNLYWYRQAAGRGLQLLFYSVGIGQISSEVPQNLSASRPQDRQFILSSKKLLLSDSGFYLCAWSVGQGSEKLFFGSGTQLSVL.

The CDR3 region has the DNA TGTGCCAGCAGTTACCCAGCGGAGACAGATACGCAGTATTTT. It is translated as CASSYPAETDTQYF. V gene TRBV6-6 combines with J gene TRBJ2-3; perhaps TRBD2 as D (5 bases). Trimming removed 2 bases from V and 3 bases from J, with 9 bases in between. This CDR3 is 14 amino acids long. Germline V gene data show CDR1 as MNHNY and CDR2 as SVGAGI (reference sequence).

V and J are TRBV4-2 and TRBJ1-3; tentatively, D is TRBD1 (5 bases). The V end lost 0 bases, the J end lost 2 bases, and 5 bases lay between the germline ends. The CDR3 totals 14 residues. In germline, CDR1 is LGHNA, CDR2 YNFKEQ. DNA for the CDR3: TGTGCCAGCAGCCAAGACAGGGCTGGAAACACCATATATTTT. Protein sequence: CASSQDRAGNTIYF.

The CDR3 region is CASSQLAGGYNEQFF. CDR3 nucleotides: TGTGCCAGCAGCCAGCTAGCGGGGGGGTACAATGAGCAGTTCTTC. The V gene is TRBV7-9, the J gene TRBJ2-1; 12 nucleotides match TRBD2. The CDR3 loop spans 15 amino acids. CDR1 and CDR2 from the germline V gene are SEHNR and FQNEAQ (reference sequence). V dropped 5 bases and J dropped 4; count of bases not matched to a gene: 3.

V usage is TRBV27 and J usage is TRBJ1-4; no reliable D call. Germline CDR1 is MNHEY and CDR2 is SMNVEV (reference sequence). CDR3 size: 17 residues. The germline V and J ends were trimmed by 6 bases and 6 bases, with 23 bases remaining between them. The CDR3 protein is CASSPIPRPAGDEKLFF. In nucleotides, the CDR3 is TGTGCCAGCAGCCCGATCCCTAGGCCGGCGGGAGATGAAAAACTGTTTTTT.

The rearrangement links TRBV28 to TRBJ1-4, with 8 bases aligning to TRBD1. The germline gives CDR1 MDHEN, CDR2 SYDVKM. CDR3 size: 14 residues. V gave up 1 base and J gave up 10 bases; unmatched junction bases: 5. The CDR3 DNA reads TGTGCCAGCAGTTTATCAGGGGGCGGGGGAAAACTGTTTTTT. Its protein is CASSLSGGGGKLFF.

This clone was seen only once. This rearrangement joins TRBV27 to TRBJ1-4; D ambiguous. Trimming took off 3 bases at V and 5 bases at J, with 7 bases between the two ends. This CDR3 region has 13 residues. Germline V lookup: CDR1 MNHEY, CDR2 SMNVEV (reference sequence). CDR3 sequence reads: CASSFRQNEKLFF. The CDR3, as DNA: TGTGCCAGCAGTTTCAGGCAAAATGAAAAACTGTTTTTT.

This clone was seen a single time. The chain couples TRBV5-4 to TRBJ2-1; a possible D gene is TRBD2 (7 bases). Between the trimmed V and J ends, which lost 0 bases and 3 bases, there was a span of 13 bases. Germline CDR1 SGHNT, CDR2 YYREEE (reference sequence). This CDR3 region has 16 residues. The CDR3, as DNA: TGTGCCAGCAGCTTGGCTGGGGGGGCCATCTACAATGAGCAGTTCTTC. Translating it yields CASSLAGGAIYNEQFF.

The chain joins TRBV15 to TRBJ1-4; the D is unclear. Germline assignment: CDR1 LNHNV and CDR2 YYDKDF (reference sequence). The CDR3 covers 15 residues. The germline V and J ends were trimmed by 1 base and 6 bases, with 12 bases remaining between them. CDR3 nucleotide sequence: TGTGCCACCAGCAGAGCGTCCTTACGGGATGAAAAACTGTTTTTT. This codes for CATSRASLRDEKLFF. Looking up the rest from reference TRBV15 and TRBJ1-4 gives the full variable domain: DAMVIQNPRYQVTQFGKPVTLSCSQTLNHNVMYWYQQKSSQAPKLLFHYYDKDFNNEADTPDNFQSRRPNTSFCFLDIRSPGLGDTAMYLCATSRASLRDEKLFFGSGTQLSVL.

The chain uses TRBV5-1 and TRBJ2-7; D ambiguous. The ends were cut back, 9 bases at V and 1 base at J, with 14 bases in the middle. Germline V gene lookup returns CDR1 SGHRS and CDR2 YFSETQ. The CDR3 consists of 13 residues. The CDR3 bases are TGCGCCAACTCAATGGGGTTTTCCTACGAGCAGTACTTC. Its translation: CANSMGFSYEQYF. The full variable domain, completed using reference TRBV5-1 and TRBJ2-7, is KAGVTQTPRYLIKTRGQQVTLSCSPISGHRSVSWYQQTPGQGLQFLFEYFSETQRNKGNFPGRFSGRQFSNSRSEMNVSTLELGDSALYLCANSMGFSYEQYFGPGTRLTVT.